The 28 T cell receptor beta chains in this list originate from one sample, sequenced in a study of blood T cells in healthy people across ages. Primed by a sample-barcoded 5' primer and a J-beta primer mix, a second PCR proceeded for 7 to 11 cycles. Each CDR3 protein is one row after TCRdb ran MiXCR on the 5' RACE reads. The sample carries 1.5 million to 2 million distinct CDR3 sequences, approximately 50% recorded once. Material for sequencing was blood. These receptors all stem from a middle-aged woman in good health.

The rearrangement joins TRBV29-1 to TRBJ1-1, with D possibly being TRBD1 (5 bases). The CDR3 contains 12 residues. The germline V and J ends were trimmed by 5 bases and 1 base, with 8 bases remaining between them. Germline V gene data show CDR1 as SQVTM and CDR2 as ANQGSEA. In DNA form, the CDR3 reads TGCAGCGTTAACAGGCCGAACACTGAAGCTTTCTTT. It is translated as CSVNRPNTEAFF.

This chain links TRBV5-5 with TRBJ1-6; D call uncertain. This CDR3 contains 14 residues. Trimming removed 6 bases at V and 10 bases at J, with 17 bases between. CDR1 and CDR2 from the germline V gene are SGHKS and YYEKEE (reference sequence). CDR3: CASNYRGVGSPLHF. In nucleotides, the CDR3 is TGTGCCAGCAACTACCGGGGAGTAGGGTCACCCCTCCACTTT.

This clonotype was seen a handful of times. V and J are TRBV5-6 and TRBJ2-7; D tentatively reads TRBD1 or TRBD2 (5 bases each). Trimming pared 6 bases from V and 4 bases from J, leaving 14 bases between. Germline CDR1 SGHDT, CDR2 YYEEEE. The CDR3 consists of 13 residues. CDR3 amino acids: CASTHGDPYEQYF. The CDR3, as DNA: TGTGCCAGCACCCACGGGGACCCGTACGAGCAGTACTTC.

The chain couples TRBV5-1 to TRBJ2-5; 7 bases line up with TRBD1. This CDR3 is built from 14 residues. Losses at the gene ends were 7 bases for V and 3 bases for J; bases not matched to a gene: 9. Per the germline V gene, CDR1 is SGHRS and CDR2 is YFSETQ. The CDR3 protein is CASGRTGAEETQYF. The CDR3 nucleotides are TGCGCCAGCGGACGGACAGGAGCCGAAGAGACCCAGTACTTC. The variable domain in full, with the rest retrieved from reference TRBV5-1 and TRBJ2-5, is KAGVTQTPRYLIKTRGQQVTLSCSPISGHRSVSWYQQTPGQGLQFLFEYFSETQRNKGNFPGRFSGRQFSNSRSEMNVSTLELGDSALYLCASGRTGAEETQYFGPGTRLLVL.

V gene TRBV13 combines with J gene TRBJ2-5; 7 positions match TRBD1. CDR3 length equals 14 residues. Germline CDR1 is PRHDT and CDR2 is FYEKMQ (reference sequence). The ends lost 5 bases at V and 5 bases at J; junction bases unmatched: 8. This CDR3 is CASSTRDRRETQYF. The CDR3 nucleotides read TGTGCCAGCAGCACCCGGGACAGAAGGGAGACCCAGTACTTC.

The chain combines TRBV20-1 with TRBJ2-7; 9 bases fit TRBD1. This CDR3 is built from 14 residues. The germline V gene has CDR1 DFQATT and CDR2 SNEGSKA (reference sequence). V lost 3 bases to trimming and J lost 2 bases; unmatched junction nucleotides: 5. CDR3 region: CSASRDRAPYEQYF. The CDR3 DNA reads TGCAGTGCTAGCAGGGACAGGGCTCCCTACGAGCAGTACTTC.

The J gene is TRBJ2-3, the V gene TRBV5-1, with 7 nucleotides matching TRBD2. V shed 1 base, J shed 2 bases, and the junction held 4 bases outside the gene matches. The CDR3 extends over 15 amino acids. The germline V gene has CDR1 SGHRS and CDR2 YFSETQ. CDR3 nucleotides: TGCGCCAGCAGCTTGCGGGGGGAGAACACAGATACGCAGTATTTT. Amino acid sequence: CASSLRGENTDTQYF.

The chain is built from TRBV28 and TRBJ2-5, with 8 bases matching TRBD1. CDR3 length equals 17 residues. Per the germline V gene, CDR1 is MDHEN and CDR2 is SYDVKM. The V segment lost 6 bases and the J segment 4 bases; nucleotides outside the gene matches: 16. The chain's CDR3 is CASRLATFQGAGETQYF. The CDR3 nucleotides read TGTGCCAGCAGATTAGCCACCTTTCAGGGGGCTGGAGAGACCCAGTACTTC. The variable domain in full, with the rest retrieved from reference TRBV28 and TRBJ2-5, is DVKVTQSSRYLVKRTGEKVFLECVQDMDHENMFWYRQDPGLGLRLIYFSYDVKMKEKGDIPEGYSVSREKKERFSLILESASTNQTSMYLCASRLATFQGAGETQYFGPGTRLLVL.

The chain combines TRBV20-1 with TRBJ2-1, with TRBD2 matching 15 bases. CDR3 size: 14 residues. Germline assignment: CDR1 DFQATT and CDR2 SNEGSKA (reference sequence). V lost 7 bases to trimming and J lost 13 bases; unmatched junction nucleotides: 11. The CDR3 coding sequence is TGCAGTGGGACTAGCGGGGGGGCCGGGGAGACCCAGTTCTTC. It specifies CSGTSGGAGETQFF.

The gene calls are TRBV4-3 and TRBJ2-1; D is ambiguous. Germline CDR1 and CDR2: LGHNA and YSLEER. This CDR3 has 14 residues. V lost 6 bases to trimming and J lost 3 bases, with 12 bases between them. The CDR3 DNA sequence: TGCGCCAGCAGAATCGAGTTAAACTACAATGAGCAGTTCTTC. Translating it yields CASRIELNYNEQFF.

V usage is TRBV5-1 and J usage is TRBJ1-2; TRBD1 matches at 8 bases. J was trimmed by 4 bases and V by 4 bases; bases with no gene match: 9. This CDR3 region has 15 residues. The germline CDR1 and CDR2 sequences are SGHRS and YFSETQ. CDR3 region: CASSQPGQERYGYTF. The CDR3 region has the DNA TGCGCCAGCAGCCAGCCGGGACAGGAGCGCTATGGCTACACCTTC.

This clonotype was seen a few times. The chain has TRBV5-1 and TRBJ2-4; no clear D. Germline V gene data show CDR1 as SGHRS and CDR2 as YFSETQ. The CDR3 extends over 14 amino acids. V shed 5 bases and J shed 0 bases, with 9 bases lying between them. This chain's CDR3 is CASRADLAKNIQYF. CDR3 bases: TGCGCCAGCAGGGCAGACCTAGCCAAAAACATTCAGTACTTC.

This clonotype was observed at least ten times. This chain joins TRBV29-1 and TRBJ1-2; TRBD1 matches at 9 bases. The V segment lost 6 bases and the J segment 2 bases; nucleotides outside the gene matches: 4. The CDR3 covers 13 residues. CDR1 and CDR2 (germline): SQVTM, ANQGSEA. CDR3 DNA sequence: TGCAGCGTGCCGGGACAGGGAAACTATGGCTACACCTTC. This codes for CSVPGQGNYGYTF.

In its sample, this clonotype was seen a few times. DNA of the CDR3: TGCGCCAGCAGCTGGGGGGGTGCGCAGTATTTT. It encodes CASSWGGAQYF. The chain carries TRBV5-1 and TRBJ2-3, with 7 bases aligning to TRBD2. After removal of 3 bases from V and 10 bases from J, the junction contained 2 bases not matched to a gene. CDR1 and CDR2 (germline): SGHRS, YFSETQ. CDR3 length equals 11 residues.

V gene TRBV12-3 or TRBV12-4 combines with J gene TRBJ2-7; perhaps TRBD1 as D (6 bases). V was cut by 4 bases and J by 1 base, with 14 bases left in between. The CDR3 runs 15 residues. This chain's CDR3 is CASSSCLGQSYEQYF. CDR3 coding DNA: TGTGCCAGCAGTTCCTGCCTCGGACAGTCCTACGAGCAGTACTTC.

The chain joins TRBV2 to TRBJ2-5, with D perhaps matching TRBD1 (5 bases). Deletions cut 6 bases from V and 0 bases from J, with 11 bases between. The CDR3 has 14 amino acids. The germline V gene encodes CDR1 SNHLY and CDR2 FYNNEI. In DNA, the CDR3 is TGTGCCAGCAGACTGGACAAGTACCAAGAGACCCAGTACTTC. Translation: CASRLDKYQETQYF.

Of note for this clonotype: The junction and the germline gene differ at one end; a read error may be behind it. The chain uses TRBV6-5 and TRBJ1-5; D is possibly TRBD1 (5 bases). The CDR3 totals 14 residues. The germline CDR1 and CDR2 sequences are MNHEY and SVGAGI. CDR3 region: CASRARGSSQPQHF. The DNA of the CDR3 is TGTGCCAGCAGGGCGAGGGGAAGCAGTCAGCCCCAGCATTTT.

This chain joins TRBV3-1 and TRBJ2-5; tentative D call: TRBD1 (7 bases). With 4 bases removed from V and 1 base from J, the gap between germline ends came to 16 bases. From germline, CDR1 is LGHDT and CDR2 YNNKEL (reference sequence). This CDR3 region has 16 residues. The CDR3 sequence: CASSPGGSLTQETQYF. The CDR3 bases are TGTGCCAGCAGCCCAGGGGGGTCTTTAACCCAAGAGACCCAGTACTTC.

The table lists this clonotype with a count of one. The chain employs TRBV7-9 and TRBJ1-2, with D tentatively TRBD1 (5 bases). The CDR3 extends over 17 amino acids. The germline CDR1 and CDR2 sequences are SEHNR and FQNEAQ (reference sequence). V lost 0 bases and J lost 6, with 20 bases in between. CDR3 region: CASSLAGALTPGHGYTF. The CDR3 nucleotides are TGTGCCAGCAGCTTAGCAGGGGCGCTTACCCCCGGCCATGGCTACACCTTC.

DNA for the CDR3: TGCGCCAGCAGTACTAACCGGGACGTCATGTTCACCTCGGCTCCCCTCCACTTT. Its protein is CASSTNRDVMFTSAPLHF. The rearrangement uses TRBV4-3 and TRBJ1-6; D is possibly TRBD1 (5 bases). Trimming removed 6 bases at V and 13 bases at J, with 31 bases between. The germline CDR1 and CDR2 sequences are LGHNA and YSLEER. The length of the CDR3 is 18 residues.

V gene TRBV13 combines with J gene TRBJ2-1, with D possibly called TRBD1 or TRBD2 (5 bases each). Trimming stripped 2 bases from V and 8 bases from J, with 16 bases between. Germline lookup yields CDR1 PRHDT and CDR2 FYEKMQ (reference sequence). The CDR3 spans 15 residues. CDR3 nucleotides: TGTGCCAGCAGCTTAAATCGGGACGCCTGGGATGAGCAGTTCTTC. Its translation is CASSLNRDAWDEQFF.

The chain uses TRBV20-1 and TRBJ2-3, with 9 bases aligning to TRBD2. V trimming: 6 bases; J trimming: 6 bases; junction bases outside the gene matches: 7. The V gene's germline CDR1 is DFQATT and CDR2 SNEGSKA (reference sequence). The CDR3 has 13 amino acids. The CDR3 DNA follows: TGCAGTGCCCAGGGGACTAGCTTGGATACGCAGTATTTT. The encoded protein is CSAQGTSLDTQYF.

This clonotype was recorded a few times. The chain has TRBV10-2 and TRBJ2-5, with D uncertain. The ends were cut back, 2 bases at V and 1 base at J, with 5 bases in the middle. This CDR3 is 13 amino acids long. Germline V gene lookup returns CDR1 WSHSY and CDR2 SAAADI. The chain's CDR3 is CASSEPFQETQYF. CDR3 bases: TGCGCCAGCAGTGAGCCGTTCCAAGAGACCCAGTACTTC.

This clonotype has a handful of counts. The genes are TRBV12-3 or TRBV12-4 and TRBJ1-2, with D maybe TRBD1 (5 bases). The CDR3 length is 16 residues. The germline V and J ends were trimmed by 6 bases and 4 bases, with 21 bases remaining between them. CDR3 nucleotides: TGTGCCAGCAGCAAGCTTTCTTTAGGGGCCACCTATGGCTACACCTTC. Translated, it gives CASSKLSLGATYGYTF.

This clonotype was seen a handful of times. The chain couples TRBV4-1 to TRBJ2-7; 8 nucleotides match TRBD2. This CDR3 has 15 residues. Trimming at V came to 0 bases and at J to 3 bases, leaving 4 bases not matched to a gene. Per germline, CDR1 MGHRA and CDR2 YSYEKL. CDR3 bases: TGCGCCAGCAGCCAAGACGGGGCGGGGGGCTACGAGCAGTACTTC. This encodes CASSQDGAGGYEQYF.

The chain recombines TRBV18 with TRBJ2-1; the match to TRBD1 covers 8 bases. TRBJ2-7 explains the end of the DNA better; the J call may be wrong. CDR1 KGHSH and CDR2 LQKENI come from the germline V gene. The CDR3 extends over 16 amino acids. For the CDR3, the DNA is TGTGCCAGCTCACCGGATGGACAGGGCCCCTACAATGAGCAGTACTTC. Protein: CASSPDGQGPYNEQYF.

The gene calls are TRBV7-2 and TRBJ2-7, with 9 nucleotides matching TRBD2. The CDR3 spans 15 residues. Germline V gives CDR1 SGHTA, CDR2 FQGNSA. The V gene end was trimmed by 4 bases and the J gene end by 3 bases; junction bases not matched to a gene: 7. The DNA of the CDR3 is TGTGCCAGCAGCTCAGGACTAGCGTCCCTCTACGAGCAGTACTTC. As protein: CASSSGLASLYEQYF.

The V gene is TRBV5-1, the J gene TRBJ2-2; 8 bases match TRBD2. V lost 0 bases, J lost 7 bases, and 5 bases stayed unmatched. The CDR3 covers 15 residues. The germline CDR1 and CDR2 sequences are SGHRS and YFSETQ. The CDR3 here is CASSLGLARNGELFF. The CDR3 bases are TGCGCCAGCAGCTTGGGACTAGCGAGAAACGGGGAGCTGTTTTTT.